This TCR beta chain was sequenced during a study of blood T cells in healthy people across ages. Per germline, CDR1 SEHNR and CDR2 FQNEAQ (reference sequence). The V and J ends lost 5 bases and 2 bases, in that order; junction bases with no gene match: 6. The CDR3 consists of 17 residues. Using a J-beta primer mix together with a sample-barcoded 5' primer, a second PCR was run for roughly 7 to 12 cycles. Template switching added a 12-random-nucleotide identifier to every cDNA molecule. Using its own MiXCR run on the 5' RACE reads, TCRdb lists one record per CDR3 protein. The sample shows 750,000 to 1,000,000 distinct CDR3 sequences, around 29% of them seen only once. Healthy Caucasian individuals from Russia aged roughly 6 to 90 served as donors. These same records also appear under a second study, on T cells of mothers and their children. That work adds: The study sampled three healthy Caucasian mothers and their six children. Mothers and children who were related shared slightly more overlap than unrelated pairs, but not significantly more.

V is TRBV7-9 and J is TRBJ2-6; 10 bases agree with TRBD1. The sequence derives from a woman between 35 and 50 years old in good health. Sequenced sample: blood. CDR3 coding DNA: TGTGCCAGCAGCCCCAGGACAGGGGGTACTGGGGCCAACGTCCTGACTTTC. Amino acid sequence: CASSPRTGGTGANVLTF.